A single sample is the source of the 9 T cell receptor beta chains below, sequenced in a study of cytomegalovirus exposure and HLA in healthy donors. PCR involved 60 Vbeta and 13 Jbeta primers. Libraries were prepared by immunoSEQ multiplex PCR; TCRdb keeps only in-frame clonotypes and omits some of them. Of some 160,000 clones in the sample, approximately 80% were seen once. Material: PBMCs. The receptors originated from a male donor in good health and CMV-seropositive.

This chain connects TRBV11-2 to TRBJ2-7; TRBD2 agrees at 13 bases. V dropped 5 bases and J dropped 8; count of bases not matched to a gene: 12. CDR3 length equals 16 residues. Germline V CDR1 and CDR2: SGHAT, FQNNGV. DNA for the CDR3: TGTGCCAGCAGCGCCAGACTAGCGGGAGGCGAGTTCCAGCAGTACTTC. Translation: CASSARLAGGEFQQYF.

Points on this clone: The junction and the germline gene differ at one end; a read error may be behind it. The rearrangement joins TRBV7-9 to TRBJ2-2; 10 bases are a match to TRBD1. This CDR3 contains 17 residues. Germline V lookup: CDR1 SEHNR, CDR2 FQNEAQ (reference sequence). The CDR3 nucleotides are TGTTCCAGCAGCTCCACGAGGGGGACAGGGGTCACCGGGGAGCTGTTTTTT. Amino acid sequence: CSSSSTRGTGVTGELFF.

This clone was detected only once. The rearrangement uses TRBV29-1 and TRBJ1-2; no reliable D call. The V and J ends lost 6 bases and 3 bases respectively, with 11 bases between them. This CDR3 is 12 amino acids long. The germline V gene has CDR1 SQVTM and CDR2 ANQGSEA. The chain's CDR3 is CSVSEVDYGYTF. The DNA for the CDR3 is TGCAGCGTGTCCGAGGTCGACTATGGCTACACCTTC.

The chain recombines TRBV19 with TRBJ2-7; 9 bases fit TRBD1. Germline CDR1 is LNHDA and CDR2 is SQIVND (reference sequence). V was pared by 3 bases and J by 4 bases, with 7 bases of the junction left unmatched. CDR3 length: 15 amino acids. CDR3 region: CASSIPGTGMYEQYF. In DNA, the CDR3 is TGTGCCAGTAGTATCCCCGGGACAGGGATGTACGAGCAGTACTTC.

This clone came up a few times. This sequence joins TRBV7-9 and TRBJ2-3; 8 bases are shared with TRBD1. J lost 3 bases, V lost 4 bases, and 3 bases had no gene match. Germline loops: CDR1 SEHNR, CDR2 FQNEAQ (reference sequence). The CDR3 is 14 amino acids. DNA of the CDR3: TGTGCCAGCAGCTCGACAGGGGAAACAGATACGCAGTATTTT. It is translated as CASSSTGETDTQYF.

V usage is TRBV4-2 and J usage is TRBJ2-2; 8 bases align to TRBD2. There are 18 residues in the CDR3. Germline values: CDR1 LGHNA, CDR2 YNFKEQ. J lost 5 bases, V lost 3 bases, and 14 bases had no gene match. The CDR3 loop is CASSQAPGTSGWTGELFF. CDR3 bases: TGTGCCAGCAGCCAGGCTCCCGGGACTAGTGGGTGGACCGGGGAGCTGTTTTTT.

The chain carries TRBV6-1 and TRBJ2-3; possible D gene TRBD2, 5 bases. Germline CDR1 is MNHNS and CDR2 is SASEGT. The CDR3 sequence is 15 residues long. The germline V and J ends were trimmed by 7 bases and 1 base, with 15 bases remaining between them. The CDR3 DNA reads TGTGCCAGCAACCCTTTTAGCGTAGGCACAGATACGCAGTATTTT. As protein: CASNPFSVGTDTQYF.

This clone was observed once. The chain employs TRBV6-1 and TRBJ2-7; 13 bases align to TRBD2. The CDR3 consists of 20 residues. V shed 5 bases and J 0 bases; nucleotides not matched to a gene: 16. Germline-derived CDR1 and CDR2 are MNHNS and SASEGT. As DNA, the CDR3 is TGTGCCAGCAGTCAAGAAGGGACTAGCGGGAACCGGGCCCCCTCCTACGAGCAGTACTTC. Translated, it gives CASSQEGTSGNRAPSYEQYF.

The chain has TRBV7-9 and TRBJ1-4, with 9 bases matching TRBD1. The ends lost 6 bases at V and 6 bases at J; junction bases unmatched: 5. Germline V gene sequence: CDR1 SEHNR, CDR2 FQNEAQ (reference sequence). The CDR3 is made up of 14 amino acids. CDR3 bases: TGTGCCAGCAGTGCCGGGACAGGGTATGAAAAACTGTTTTTT. The encoded protein is CASSAGTGYEKLFF.